This TCR beta chain was captured in a study of T cells in Graves' hyperthyroidism and ophthalmopathy. CDR1 and CDR2 from the germline V gene are DFQATT and SNEGSKA (reference sequence). V gave up 6 bases and J gave up 1 base; unmatched junction bases: 3. The CDR3 sequence is 13 residues long. Amplified TCR beta CDR3 regions came from RNA transcripts. The HTBI primer set served for first-round RT-PCR of the TCR CDR3. TCRdb re-analysed the multiplex PCR reads in MiXCR, keeping a single row per CDR3 protein. The repertoire includes over 500,000 distinct CDR3 sequences, 15% to 20% of them detected once, and about 16% sits in the top ten. Ophthalmopathy in the patients scored at least 3 on Clinical Activity Score and at least 4 on NOSPECS grade, lasting under 3 months.

The genes are TRBV20-1 and TRBJ2-3; TRBD2 aligns across 8 bases. The sequenced material came from blood. This receptor was identified in a woman between 18 and 30 years old with Graves' ophthalmopathy. CDR3 nucleotides: TGCAGTGCCGGGGGGGGGCGCACAGATACGCAGTATTTT. Its protein is CSAGGGRTDTQYF.